The rows below give T cell receptor beta chains drawn from one sample of a study of CD8 T cells in ankylosing spondylitis. TCRdb re-called the 5' RACE reads through MiXCR, storing one row per CDR3 protein. The sample consists of 230,000 or so distinct CDR3 sequences, 20% to 30% of them appearing once. The material sequenced was blood, either unsorted or a sorted T cell fraction (not recorded which). Receptor source: a male donor with ankylosing spondylitis or in good health (not recorded which). Both conserved end residues are part of each CDR3. D genes are given only for firm matches. Only part of the rows carry a size: once, few, many, or a class if the clone is expanded.

D	V	size	J	DNA	CDR3
NA	TRBV20-1	many	TRBJ2-1	TGCAGTGCACCGCGGGGCCAGCAGTTCTTC	CSAPRGQQFF
NA	TRBV12-3/TRBV12-4	many	TRBJ2-1	TGTGCCAGCAGCCCACGAACAGCGTCATACAATGAGCAGTTCTTC	CASSPRTASYNEQFF
TRBD2	TRBV20-1	many	TRBJ2-1	TGCAGTGTTCCTAGCGGTTACAATGAGCAGTTCTTC	CSVPSGYNEQFF
NA	TRBV12-3/TRBV12-4	few	TRBJ2-1	TGTGCCAGCAAACGGGGCAAAACGGGTGAGCAGTTCTTC	CASKRGKTGEQFF
NA	TRBV7-3	NA	TRBJ2-3	TGTGCCAGCAGCTTATGGGCGGTAGGGGCCGGGGCAGATACGCAGTATTTT	CASSLWAVGAGADTQYF
TRBD2	TRBV5-1	many	TRBJ2-7	TGCGCCAGCAGCGTGGGACTAGCGGGGGGGCTGCTGTACTTC	CASSVGLAGGLLYF
NA	TRBV12-3/TRBV12-4	NA	TRBJ2-7	TGTGCCAGCAGCCGGGGGGGACAGGGATCCTACGAGCAGTACTTC	CASSRGGQGSYEQYF
TRBD1	TRBV12-3/TRBV12-4	many	TRBJ1-1	TGTGCCAGCAGCCCCGGGACAGACCTACGATTTGAAGCTTTCTTT	CASSPGTDLRFEAFF
NA	TRBV12-3/TRBV12-4	NA	TRBJ1-6	TGTGCCAGCAGTTTAGGCGACAGAGGAAATTCACCCCTCCACTTT	CASSLGDRGNSPLHF
TRBD2	TRBV20-1	many	TRBJ2-7	TGCAGTGCTAGCCCCACTACGAGCGGGGGTTACGAGCAGTACTTC	CSASPTTSGGYEQYF
TRBD2	TRBV20-1	NA	TRBJ2-5	TGCAGTGCCCACTCAAACGGGGGGGCATTGGAGACCCAGTACTTC	CSAHSNGGALETQYF
NA	TRBV15	NA	TRBJ2-5	TGTGCCACCAGCAGAGATCTGTCGGCCAACCGTTGGACCCAGTACTTC	CATSRDLSANRWTQYF
NA	TRBV20-1	many	TRBJ2-7	TGCAGTGCTAGCCGGGGTCCCGAGCAGTACTTC	CSASRGPEQYF